One sample yielded the 7 T cell receptor beta chains listed below, sequenced in a study of Ad26.COV2.S vaccination and SARS-CoV-2 variants. TCRdb's table, derived via immunoSEQ multiplex PCR, lists solely in-frame clones and lacks some. The sample includes roughly 350,000 clones, around 89% of them seen just once. The treatment was: 15 to 20 received Ad26.COV2.S at low or high dose, single or two shots; five or six received placebo; per-sample allocation not given. Day 63 following the first vaccine or placebo injection was when the samples were taken. Sequenced material: peripheral blood, taken in a trial of Ad26.COV2.S vaccine versus placebo. These receptors all stem from a person between 18 and 65 years old who received the Ad26.COV2.S COVID-19 vaccine or a placebo.

The rearrangement links TRBV28 to TRBJ2-7, with 8 bases lining up with TRBD2. The ends lost 6 bases at V and 2 bases at J; junction bases unmatched: 6. Germline V lookup: CDR1 MDHEN, CDR2 SYDVKM. This CDR3 has 14 amino acids. In nucleotides, the CDR3 is TGTGCCAGCAGAACGGCGGGAGGAGCCTACGAGCAGTACTTC. Amino acid sequence: CASRTAGGAYEQYF.

The rearrangement uses TRBV18 and TRBJ2-3, with TRBD1 matching over 10 bases. V lost 3 bases and J lost 3; bases outside the gene matches: 3. The CDR3 loop spans 15 amino acids. Germline values: CDR1 KGHSH, CDR2 LQKENI. In DNA form, the CDR3 reads TGTGCCAGCTCACCGACAGGGGGCCTAACAGATACGCAGTATTTT. Translation: CASSPTGGLTDTQYF.

V gene TRBV10-3 combines with J gene TRBJ1-2; D gene unclear. Trimming shortened V by 8 bases and J by 2 bases, and 12 bases separated the two germline ends. The germline gives CDR1 ENHRY, CDR2 SYGVKD. The length of the CDR3 is 13 residues. This chain's CDR3 is CAIRRAMNYGYTF. CDR3 bases: TGTGCCATCCGGCGAGCTATGAACTATGGCTACACCTTC.

The chain employs TRBV11-2 and TRBJ2-7; D is undetermined. CDR3 size: 14 residues. CDR1 and CDR2 from the germline V gene are SGHAT and FQNNGV. Trimming shortened V by 0 bases and J by 4 bases, and 10 bases separated the two germline ends. The CDR3 sequence: CASSLDPTEYEQYF. The CDR3 nucleotides are TGTGCCAGCAGCTTAGACCCCACAGAATACGAGCAGTACTTC.

In its sample, this clone was seen a few times. Other DNA sequences from this sample encode an identical CDR3 as well. The V and J genes are TRBV7-2 and TRBJ2-4; D is unresolved. Trimming removed 2 bases at V and 0 bases at J, with 11 bases between. The CDR3 loop spans 16 amino acids. Germline CDR1 reads SGHTA; CDR2 reads FQGNSA. The DNA for the CDR3 is TGTGCCAGCAGCTTATCAGGCGTTCTAGCCAAAAACATTCAGTACTTC. It translates to CASSLSGVLAKNIQYF.

The sample holds a few counts of this clone. V gene TRBV4-2 combines with J gene TRBJ2-2; TRBD2 agrees at 9 bases. J lost 3 bases, V lost 1 base, and 0 bases had no gene match. The germline V gene has CDR1 LGHNA and CDR2 YNFKEQ. The CDR3 is 15 amino acids. The CDR3 protein is CASSQGTSDTGELFF. The DNA for the CDR3 is TGTGCCAGCAGCCAAGGGACTAGCGACACCGGGGAGCTGTTTTTT.

This clone has more than one count but fewer than ten. This chain links TRBV6-2 or TRBV6-3 with TRBJ2-2, with D possibly matching TRBD1 (6 bases). Trimming shortened V by 5 bases and J by 5 bases, and 12 bases separated the two germline ends. The CDR3 contains 14 residues. Germline V gene sequence: CDR1 MNHEY, CDR2 SVGEGT. In DNA, the CDR3 is TGTGCCAGCAGTCCCCAAGGGGGAACCGGGGAGCTGTTTTTT. It encodes CASSPQGGTGELFF.